This T cell receptor beta chain is from a study of CD8 T cells in Susac syndrome. Findings and caveats of the study: The study acknowledged a relatively small number of individuals in its TCR sequencing and HLA analysis.

RNA, at about 0.5 to 1 ug, was reverse transcribed with random hexamers. Multiplex immunoSEQ PCR targeted 54 Vbeta and 13 Jbeta TCR beta segments. TCRdb reprocessed the immunoSEQ multiplex PCR reads via MiXCR and lists one record per CDR3 protein. The sample comprises approximately 300,000 distinct CDR3 sequences, around 91% of which are singletons, and around 0.18% rests with the top ten. Losses at the gene ends were 5 bases for V and 4 bases for J; bases not matched to a gene: 9. The CDR3 extends over 15 amino acids. In germline, CDR1 is LNHNV, CDR2 YYDKDF (reference sequence). A remark on this clonotype: Its antigen is not identified.

The source of this sequence is a human donor with multiple sclerosis. Sequenced material: CD8+ T cells from PBMCs. The chain links TRBV15 to TRBJ2-7; 9 positions match TRBD1. CDR3 nucleotide sequence: TGTGCCACCAGCTCGACCCGACAGGGGGAGTACGAGCAGTACTTC. Its translation: CATSSTRQGEYEQYF.